The entry below gives a single TCR beta chain sequence along with its context. Its target is unknown. This CDR3 comprises 15 residues. CDR1 and CDR2 (germline): LNHDA, SQIVND (reference sequence). Between the trimmed V and J ends, which lost 5 bases and 4 bases, there was a span of 14 bases. Regarding donors, all were healthy bone marrow donors. This sample is drawn from a study of cytomegalovirus exposure and HLA in healthy donors. Overall study findings and caveats: In a later analysis, V- and J-gene trimming of beta chains associated with a DCLRE1C missense variant, replicated independently.

13 Jbeta primers and 60 Vbeta primers were used for the PCR. Only in-frame clones appear in the TCRdb table, and some are missing; sequencing was by immunoSEQ multiplex PCR. Altogether some 120,000 clones are present, roughly three quarters being singletons, with the ten largest covering around 3.2%. This chain links TRBV19 with TRBJ1-4; unclear D gene. The sequenced sample was PBMCs. The clonotype comes from a man aged 25-45 years in good health and CMV-seronegative. The CDR3 DNA reads TGTGCCAGTAGTTCCAGAGGAACCCTTAATGAAAAACTGTTTTTT. Encoded protein: CASSSRGTLNEKLFF.